Listed here is a single T cell receptor beta chain. This entry belongs to a study of blood T cell repertoires in COVID-19. Study-level background: Researchers got acute and convalescent COVID-19 samples from the United States, Italy and Spain. Sources were T cells, B-cell-depleted T cells, or PBMCs; the material itself was cDNA or gDNA.

CDR1 is SGHNT, CDR2 YYREEE, per germline (reference sequence). Trimming took off 3 bases at V and 5 bases at J, with 12 bases between the two ends. The CDR3 spans 14 residues. One Seattle source followed patients from active infection through their disease course. The assay was immunoSEQ multiplex PCR, and TCRdb's table has in-frame clones only and misses some. The sample lists 150,000 to 250,000 clones; roughly 92% were seen once. This sequence was found in a man aged 25 to 45 with COVID-19, enrolled during active disease. The chain couples TRBV5-4 to TRBJ1-5; D is unresolved. The sequencing sample was made of peripheral blood. The CDR3 DNA follows: TGTGCCAGCAGCTGGGAGTACAGATATCAGCCCCAGCATTTT. The encoded protein is CASSWEYRYQPQHF.